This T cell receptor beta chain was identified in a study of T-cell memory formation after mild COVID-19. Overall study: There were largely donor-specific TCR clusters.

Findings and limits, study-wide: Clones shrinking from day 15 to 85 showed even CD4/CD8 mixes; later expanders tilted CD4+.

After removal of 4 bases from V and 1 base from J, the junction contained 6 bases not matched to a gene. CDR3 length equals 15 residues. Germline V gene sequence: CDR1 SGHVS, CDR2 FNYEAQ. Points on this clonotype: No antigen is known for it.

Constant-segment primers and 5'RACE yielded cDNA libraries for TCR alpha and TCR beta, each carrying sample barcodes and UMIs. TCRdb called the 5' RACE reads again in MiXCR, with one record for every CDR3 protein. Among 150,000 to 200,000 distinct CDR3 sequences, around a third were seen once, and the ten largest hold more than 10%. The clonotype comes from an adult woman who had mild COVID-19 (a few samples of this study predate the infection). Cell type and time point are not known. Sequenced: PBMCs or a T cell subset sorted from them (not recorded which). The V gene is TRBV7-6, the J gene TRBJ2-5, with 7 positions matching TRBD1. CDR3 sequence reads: CASSSYRDSQETQYF. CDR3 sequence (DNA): TGTGCCAGCAGCTCGTACCGGGACAGCCAAGAGACCCAGTACTTC.